The entry below gives a single T cell receptor beta chain sequence along with its context. No antigen is known for it. The CDR3 is 15 residues long. V lost 7 bases, J lost 7 bases, and 11 bases stayed unmatched. Germline V CDR1 and CDR2: SGHNT, YYREEE (reference sequence). The sample is drawn from a study of T cell responses to AZD1222 COVID-19 vaccine. Study-level points and caveats: Vaccine-associated CD4 TCRs ranged over spike, dominating at 160-218 and 743-854. The sample set comprised mostly white British donors with more females, and clonal diversity was possibly underestimated. Once two AZD1222 doses were given, Spike-specific TCR breadth and depth went up.

Profiling relied on immunoSEQ multiplex PCR, and the TCRdb table lists in-frame clones only, not all of them. The sample has roughly 120,000 clones, over 75% seen once; the top ten hold around 7.7%. The sequences come from peripheral blood, collected on day 0 of AZD1222 vaccination. This sequence was found in an adult in good health. The chain is built from TRBV5-4 and TRBJ1-4; 9 nucleotides agree with TRBD1. CDR3 bases: TGTGCCAGCGGAAATTCCGGGACAGGGATTGAAAAACTGTTTTTT. It is translated as CASGNSGTGIEKLFF. Using reference TRBV5-4 and TRBJ1-4 for the parts outside the CDR3, the full variable domain is ETGVTQSPTHLIKTRGQQVTLRCSSQSGHNTVSWYQQALGQGPQFIFQYYREEENGRGNFPPRFSGLQFPNYSSELNVNALELDDSALYLCASGNSGTGIEKLFFGSGTQLSVL.